The text below deals with one T cell receptor beta chain. These data come from a study of tumour-infiltrating T cells in Burkitt lymphoma. The overall study: Overall and progression-free survival were predicted by productive clonality.

V was clipped by 4 bases and J by 9 bases, with 13 bases between them. Germline CDR1 is SGHTA and CDR2 is FQGNSA. The CDR3 contains 13 residues. Using immunoSEQ multiplex PCR, the repertoire was profiled, and TCRdb retains in-frame clones only, with some absent. The sample has 15,000 to 20,000 clones, roughly 79% seen once; the top ten hold 2% to 2.5%. Sequenced input: tumor tissue. The receptor's source is a human donor with diffuse large B-cell lymphoma. The chain employs TRBV7-2 and TRBJ2-1; TRBD2 might be the D (6 bases). The CDR3 bases are TGTGCCAGCAGCTCCAAGGGAGGTGGTGAGCAGTTCTTC. Protein: CASSSKGGGEQFF. Looking up the rest from reference TRBV7-2 and TRBJ2-1 gives the full variable domain: GAGVSQSPSNKVTEKGKDVELRCDPISGHTALYWYRQSLGQGLEFLIYFQGNSAPDKSGLPSDRFSAERTGGSVSTLTIQRTQQEDSAVYLCASSSKGGGEQFFGPGTRLTVL.